The source of this TCR beta chain is a study of Ad26.COV2.S vaccination and SARS-CoV-2 variants. The table came from immunoSEQ multiplex PCR; TCRdb's copy has only in-frame clones and leaves some out. This table holds about 350,000 clones, around nine tenths found once. This CDR3 contains 14 residues. Germline V gene data show CDR1 as SGHNT and CDR2 as YYREEE (reference sequence). The V end lost 4 bases, the J end lost 4 bases, and 11 bases lay between the germline ends. This clone has only a few counts. The treatment was: about 20 received Ad26.COV2.S at low or high dose, single or two shots; several received placebo; per-sample allocation not given. Sampling was done on day 63 after the first vaccine or placebo injection.

The receptor comes from a person between 18 and 65 years old who received the Ad26.COV2.S COVID-19 vaccine or a placebo. The chain uses TRBV5-4 and TRBJ2-2; D is tentatively TRBD1 or TRBD2 (7 bases each). The sample consisted of peripheral blood, taken in a trial of Ad26.COV2.S vaccine versus placebo. This CDR3 is CASSPGGATGELFF. The CDR3 DNA follows: TGTGCCAGCAGCCCAGGGGGGGCCACCGGGGAGCTGTTTTTT.